Below, 28 T cell receptor beta chains from the same sample are listed, as sequenced in a study of human thymus T cells. The study used thymus tissue resected during corrective heart surgery. The method was immunoSEQ multiplex PCR; TCRdb's version includes in-frame clones alone and lacks a portion of them. The sample carries tens of thousands of clones, about 95% recorded once. The specimen sequenced was thymus tissue. Every receptor here comes from a girl under three years old with a congenital heart defect but otherwise immunologically healthy.

The rearrangement uses TRBV7-6 and TRBJ1-4; possible D gene TRBD1, 5 bases. CDR3 length: 14 amino acids. V lost 4 bases, J lost 4 bases, and 10 bases lay in between. Germline CDR1 SGHVS, CDR2 FNYEAQ. The CDR3 sequence is CASSSRQFNEKLFF. In DNA, the CDR3 is TGTGCCAGCAGCTCCCGACAGTTTAATGAAAAACTGTTTTTT.

The chain is built from TRBV19 and TRBJ2-5, with D hard to call. Germline loops: CDR1 LNHDA, CDR2 SQIVND (reference sequence). This CDR3 contains 12 residues. V was shortened by 7 bases and J by 3 bases, with 9 bases between the two germline ends. CDR3 sequence: CASNGREETQYF. DNA of the CDR3: TGTGCCAGTAACGGCAGAGAAGAGACCCAGTACTTC.

The chain links TRBV5-6 to TRBJ2-4; TRBD2 aligns across 8 bases. The CDR3 is made up of 17 amino acids. V trimming: 0 bases; J trimming: 1 base; junction bases outside the gene matches: 6. The germline gives CDR1 SGHDT, CDR2 YYEEEE. In DNA, the CDR3 is TGTGCCAGCAGCTTGGTACGTGGCGGGAGGGCCAAAAACATTCAGTACTTC. Protein sequence: CASSLVRGGRAKNIQYF. The entire variable domain, with the rest obtained from reference TRBV5-6 and TRBJ2-4, is as follows: DAGVTQSPTHLIKTRGQQVTLRCSPKSGHDTVSWYQQALGQGPQFIFQYYEEEERQRGNFPDRFSGHQFPNYSSELNVNALLLGDSALYLCASSLVRGGRAKNIQYFGAGTRLSVL.

The CDR3 spells CSANVGPRELSYNEQFF. CDR3 nucleotide sequence: TGCAGCGCCAACGTTGGCCCCCGGGAACTCTCCTACAATGAGCAGTTCTTC. The chain couples TRBV29-1 to TRBJ2-1; tentatively, D is TRBD2 (5 bases). The CDR3 contains 17 residues. CDR1 is SQVTM, CDR2 ANQGSEA, per germline. Trimming left V 7 bases short and J 0 bases short, with 22 bases between.

The chain recombines TRBV15 with TRBJ1-4; possibly TRBD1 for D (5 bases). Germline loops: CDR1 LNHNV, CDR2 YYDKDF (reference sequence). V was pared by 0 bases and J by 5 bases, with 13 bases between. The CDR3 extends over 16 amino acids. CDR3 loop: CATSRDRGQGNEKLFF. Here the CDR3 DNA reads TGTGCCACCAGCAGAGATAGAGGTCAGGGCAATGAAAAACTGTTTTTT. Full variable domain (rest looked up from reference TRBV15 and TRBJ1-4): DAMVIQNPRYQVTQFGKPVTLSCSQTLNHNVMYWYQQKSSQAPKLLFHYYDKDFNNEADTPDNFQSRRPNTSFCFLDIRSPGLGDTAMYLCATSRDRGQGNEKLFFGSGTQLSVL.

The V call is TRBV10-3, the J call TRBJ2-3; 7 bases are shared with TRBD1. The germline V gene encodes CDR1 ENHRY and CDR2 SYGVKD. Unmatched junction bases numbered 8, after V lost 6 bases and J lost 2 bases. The CDR3 is 15 amino acids. As DNA, the CDR3 is TGTGCCATCAGATTGGGACAGCCCTACACAGATACGCAGTATTTT. Translating gives CAIRLGQPYTDTQYF.

The chain uses TRBV19 and TRBJ2-3; the D gene could be TRBD1 or TRBD2 (6 bases each). From germline, CDR1 is LNHDA and CDR2 SQIVND (reference sequence). The CDR3 has 14 residues. V gave up 5 bases and J gave up 1 base, with 10 bases separating them. CDR3 nucleotides: TGTGCCAGTAGTCGGGGGCAACGCACAGATACGCAGTATTTT. Amino acid sequence: CASSRGQRTDTQYF.

The CDR3: CASSLEYADYSNQPQHF. The CDR3 DNA sequence: TGTGCCAGCAGCTTAGAGTATGCGGATTATAGCAATCAGCCCCAGCATTTT. The V gene is TRBV7-8, the J gene TRBJ1-5, with D unclear. The V gene lost 1 base and the J gene lost 0 bases, with 13 bases spanning the gap. This CDR3 is 17 amino acids long. Per the germline V gene, CDR1 is SGHVS and CDR2 is FQNEAQ. Filled out from reference TRBV7-8 and TRBJ1-5, the complete variable domain reads GAGVSQSPRYKVAKRGQDVALRCDPISGHVSLFWYQQALGQGPEFLTYFQNEAQLDKSGLPSDRFFAERPEGSVSTLKIQRTQQEDSAVYLCASSLEYADYSNQPQHFGDGTRLSIL.

The CDR3 DNA reads as TGTGCCAGCAGCTTAGGACAGGGCTCCTACGAGCAGTACTTC. Amino acids: CASSLGQGSYEQYF. V is TRBV5-6 and J is TRBJ2-7; TRBD1 aligns across 8 bases. The V segment lost 2 bases and the J segment 0 bases; nucleotides outside the gene matches: 1. The CDR3 is made up of 14 amino acids. CDR1 and CDR2 from the germline V gene are SGHDT and YYEEEE.

The rearrangement uses TRBV7-2 and TRBJ2-2; 7 nucleotides line up with TRBD1. The CDR3 contains 17 residues. Germline lookup yields CDR1 SGHTA and CDR2 FQGNSA. V shed 6 bases, J shed 1 base, and the junction held 11 bases outside the gene matches. In DNA form, the CDR3 reads TGTGCCAGCAGAAGGAAAACCGGGACAGAGAACACCGGGGAGCTGTTTTTT. It yields the protein CASRRKTGTENTGELFF.

This clone was recorded only once. This chain joins TRBV25-1 and TRBJ1-2; D uncertain. This CDR3 contains 11 residues. Looked up from germline, CDR1 is MGHDK and CDR2 is SYGVNS. V lost 6 bases to trimming and J lost 8 bases, with 10 bases between them. The CDR3 DNA reads as TGTGCCAGCAGGGGCATCGACGGCTACACCTTC. Its protein product is CASRGIDGYTF.

The V call is TRBV30, the J call TRBJ2-1, with D possibly being TRBD2 (5 bases). There are 12 residues in the CDR3. Germline V CDR1 and CDR2: GTSNPN, SVGIG (reference sequence). V dropped 0 bases and J dropped 14 bases, with 14 bases sitting between them. As DNA, the CDR3 is TGTGCCTGGAGTGTACAAGGGCGGGTGGAGTTCTTC. Amino acids: CAWSVQGRVEFF. Full variable domain (outside the CDR3, taken from reference TRBV30 and TRBJ2-1): SQTIHQWPATLVQPVGSPLSLECTVEGTSNPNLYWYRQAAGRGLQLLFYSVGIGQISSEVPQNLSASRPQDRQFILSSKKLLLSDSGFYLCAWSVQGRVEFFGPGTRLTVL.

This chain uses TRBV7-9 with TRBJ1-2; D remains unclear. The CDR3 length is 11 residues. Per the germline V gene, CDR1 is SEHNR and CDR2 is FQNEAQ (reference sequence). The V gene lost 4 bases and the J gene lost 10 bases, with 10 bases spanning the gap. CDR3 region: CASSSDRFYTF. CDR3 bases: TGTGCCAGCAGCTCAGACCGGTTCTACACCTTC.

V and J are TRBV7-9 and TRBJ2-1, with TRBD2 matching over 13 bases. The junction had 10 bases not matched to a gene; V was cut back by 1 base and J by 10 bases. Germline V lookup: CDR1 SEHNR, CDR2 FQNEAQ (reference sequence). The CDR3 is 17 amino acids. CDR3 in DNA: TGTGCCAGCAGCTTAGTCCAACTAGCGGGAGGGCCTAGGGAGCAGTTCTTC. Translated: CASSLVQLAGGPREQFF.

The chain carries TRBV4-2 and TRBJ2-5; 7 bases line up with TRBD1. Germline V gene lookup returns CDR1 LGHNA and CDR2 YNFKEQ. The J segment lost 5 bases and the V segment lost 0 bases, leaving 18 bases of the junction unmatched. CDR3 size: 19 residues. CDR3: CASSQEMIVGTARAETQYF. CDR3 DNA sequence: TGTGCCAGCAGCCAAGAAATGATCGTGGGGACAGCCAGAGCCGAGACCCAGTACTTC.

This clone has just one count. V usage is TRBV18 and J usage is TRBJ1-2; D call uncertain. In germline, CDR1 is KGHSH, CDR2 LQKENI. CDR3 length equals 14 residues. The V end lost 3 bases, the J end lost 1 base, and 9 bases lay between the germline ends. The chain's CDR3 is CASSPGRINYGYTF. CDR3 DNA sequence: TGTGCCAGCTCACCCGGCAGGATTAACTATGGCTACACCTTC.

CDR3 residues: CASSLYVGRAPDTQYF. The CDR3 region has the DNA TGTGCCAGCAGTTTATACGTCGGGAGGGCCCCAGATACGCAGTATTTT. This chain connects TRBV27 to TRBJ2-3, with TRBD2 matching 8 bases. CDR3 length: 16 amino acids. Germline-derived CDR1 and CDR2 are MNHEY and SMNVEV (reference sequence). V was pared by 1 base and J by 4 bases, with 7 bases of the junction left unmatched.

The chain links TRBV5-6 to TRBJ2-7; the D gene is possibly TRBD2 (6 bases). Trimming took off 0 bases at V and 0 bases at J, with 10 bases between the two ends. From germline, CDR1 is SGHDT and CDR2 YYEEEE. CDR3 length: 15 amino acids. The CDR3 spells CASSLGSGYSYEQYF. The CDR3 region has the DNA TGTGCCAGCAGCTTGGGTAGCGGATACTCCTACGAGCAGTACTTC.

The rearrangement links TRBV27 to TRBJ1-2; D perhaps matches TRBD1 (6 bases). Germline assignment: CDR1 MNHEY and CDR2 SMNVEV (reference sequence). The CDR3 is made up of 13 amino acids. V gave up 7 bases and J gave up 8 bases, with 17 bases separating them. The CDR3 loop reads CASKGGRLQGYTF. The CDR3 DNA follows: TGTGCCAGCAAGGGGGGGCGACTACAGGGCTACACCTTC.

V and J are TRBV27 and TRBJ2-7; 8 bases are shared with TRBD1. Germline loops: CDR1 MNHEY, CDR2 SMNVEV (reference sequence). Unmatched junction bases numbered 15, after V lost 2 bases and J lost 3 bases. The CDR3 runs 18 residues. The CDR3 sequence is CASSLAKSGAGGVYEQYF. The CDR3 bases are TGTGCCAGCAGTTTAGCGAAGTCCGGGGCAGGGGGCGTCTACGAGCAGTACTTC.

The rearrangement joins TRBV28 to TRBJ2-3; D may be TRBD2 (5 bases). V shed 1 base and J shed 5 bases, with 19 bases lying between them. CDR1 is MDHEN and CDR2 is SYDVKM in the germline V gene. CDR3 length equals 17 residues. In DNA, the CDR3 is TGTGCCAGCAGTTTATCGGAAAGAAGCGGCGAAGGAGATACGCAGTATTTT. It yields the protein CASSLSERSGEGDTQYF.

This clone was recorded a few times. This chain links TRBV2 with TRBJ1-1; D gene uncertain. Trimming took 4 bases from V and 2 from J, leaving 20 bases between them. The CDR3 has 17 residues. CDR1 is SNHLY and CDR2 is FYNNEI in the germline V gene. CDR3 sequence (DNA): TGTGCCAGCAGTGTCCCTGCCGGGGAGGGCGAAAACACTGAAGCTTTCTTT. Translating it yields CASSVPAGEGENTEAFF.

This chain links TRBV7-9 with TRBJ2-2; 8 bases agree with TRBD2. Germline-derived CDR1 and CDR2 are SEHNR and FQNEAQ (reference sequence). Trimming cost V 8 bases and J 4 bases; bases outside gene matches: 3. The CDR3 length is 13 residues. The CDR3 is CASPSGGTGELFF. CDR3 nucleotides: TGTGCCAGCCCGAGCGGGGGCACCGGGGAGCTGTTTTTT.

The J gene is TRBJ1-1, the V gene TRBV7-9; D ambiguous. With 3 bases removed from V and 4 bases from J, the gap between germline ends came to 21 bases. This CDR3 region has 17 residues. Germline V gene sequence: CDR1 SEHNR, CDR2 FQNEAQ (reference sequence). CDR3 DNA sequence: TGTGCCAGCAGCTTTAATAACGAGCAACCAGGTGGCACTGAAGCTTTCTTT. This gives the protein CASSFNNEQPGGTEAFF. Together with reference TRBV7-9 and TRBJ1-1, the CDR3 gives the full variable domain: DTGVSQNPRHKITKRGQNVTFRCDPISEHNRLYWYRQTLGQGPEFLTYFQNEAQLEKSRLLSDRFSAERPKGSFSTLEIQRTEQGDSAMYLCASSFNNEQPGGTEAFFGQGTRLTVV.

This rearrangement joins TRBV7-3 to TRBJ1-2; D gene unclear. CDR1 and CDR2 from the germline V gene are SGHTA and FQGTGA. The length of the CDR3 is 18 residues. Between the trimmed V and J ends, which lost 0 bases and 5 bases, there was a span of 22 bases. The CDR3 bases are TGTGCCAGCAGCTTAACCCCTAACCTGAACCGGGTGGGGTATGGCTACACCTTC. It codes for CASSLTPNLNRVGYGYTF.

The chain carries TRBV27 and TRBJ2-4; D tentatively reads TRBD1 or TRBD2 (5 bases each). CDR1 and CDR2 (germline): MNHEY, SMNVEV (reference sequence). The CDR3 totals 16 residues. Trimming cost V 8 bases and J 1 base, with 18 bases left between them. For the CDR3, the DNA is TGTGCCAGCTCAATAATTGGGACCTCGGCCAAAAACATTCAGTACTTC. It encodes CASSIIGTSAKNIQYF.

The J gene is TRBJ1-2, the V gene TRBV18; 8 bases align to TRBD1. V shed 3 bases, J shed 7 bases, and the junction held 4 bases outside the gene matches. The CDR3 spans 13 residues. CDR1 and CDR2 from the germline V gene are KGHSH and LQKENI. Here the CDR3 DNA reads TGTGCCAGCTCACCGGACAGGGTGAGTGGCTACACCTTC. Its protein is CASSPDRVSGYTF.

The chain couples TRBV7-2 to TRBJ2-7; 8 bases map to TRBD2. Germline loops: CDR1 SGHTA, CDR2 FQGNSA. The V gene end was trimmed by 4 bases and the J gene end by 4 bases; junction bases not matched to a gene: 9. The CDR3 is 15 amino acids. CDR3 DNA: TGTGCCAGCAGCTCCATGGGGACTAGTAAGTACGAGCAGTACTTC. Translated, it gives CASSSMGTSKYEQYF.